These T cell receptor beta chains were read from a single sample in a study of Ad26.COV2.S vaccination and SARS-CoV-2 variants. Sequencing used immunoSEQ multiplex PCR; TCRdb keeps in-frame clones, though not all of them. This sample carries about 350,000 clones, about 87% of them seen once, and the ten largest clones take around 6.4%. The sequencing here drew on peripheral blood, taken in a trial of Ad26.COV2.S vaccine versus placebo. These receptors originate from a person aged 18-60 years who received the Ad26.COV2.S COVID-19 vaccine or a placebo. CDR3s include the opening cysteine and the closing phenylalanine or tryptophan. Each record gives: D gene, CDR3 length, clone size, V gene, J gene, CDR3 protein, CDR3 DNA. The D gene is left open where the match is weak. A row's size may be missing; if present it is once, few, many or a size class.

>TRBD1|13|-|TRBV7-2|TRBJ1-2
CASSRDRRYGYTF
TGTGCCAGCAGCCGGGACAGGAGATATGGCTACACCTTC
>-|17|-|TRBV19|TRBJ1-1
CASKTVGTVEGGTEAFF
TGTGCCAGTAAAACGGTGGGGACGGTAGAAGGGGGCACTGAAGCTTTCTTT
>TRBD2|16|few|TRBV4-3|TRBJ2-7
CASSQVSGGSPYEQYF
TGCGCCAGCAGCCAAGTGAGCGGGGGGTCGCCCTACGAGCAGTACTTC
>TRBD1|16|-|TRBV2|TRBJ1-5
CASSSDRGDSNQPQHF
TGTGCCAGCAGTTCAGACAGGGGTGATAGCAATCAGCCCCAGCATTTT
>TRBD1|15|-|TRBV5-5|TRBJ2-7
CASSLAGQGAYEQYF
TGTGCCAGCAGCTTGGCGGGACAGGGGGCCTACGAGCAGTACTTC
>-|13|-|TRBV12-5|TRBJ1-1
CASGLSGQIEAFF
TGTGCTAGTGGTTTATCAGGGCAAATCGAAGCTTTCTTT
>-|14|once|TRBV28|TRBJ2-7
CASSRRVITYEQYF
TGTGCCAGCAGTCGACGGGTCATTACCTACGAGCAGTACTTC
>TRBD2|15|-|TRBV5-1|TRBJ2-7
CASSLSGGSTGEQYF
TGCGCCAGCAGCTTGTCCGGCGGGAGTACCGGCGAGCAGTACTTC
>-|14|-|TRBV7-9|TRBJ2-7
CASGRGVSSYEQYF
TGTGCCAGTGGGAGGGGGGTAAGCTCCTACGAGCAGTACTTC
>-|16|-|TRBV4-3|TRBJ1-4
CASSQDRYSSNEKLFF
TGCGCCAGCAGCCAAGATCGGTACAGTAGTAATGAAAAACTGTTTTTT
>TRBD1|16|-|TRBV7-9|TRBJ2-7
CASSYETGSSSYEQYF
TGTGCCAGCAGCTACGAGACAGGGAGTAGCTCCTACGAGCAGTACTTC
>-|13|-|TRBV20-1|TRBJ1-1
CSASSRLNTEAFF
TGCAGTGCTAGTAGCCGGCTGAACACTGAAGCTTTCTTT
>-|14|-|TRBV20-1|TRBJ1-5
CSASAGMSNQPQHF
TGCAGTGCTAGTGCCGGCATGAGCAATCAGCCCCAGCATTTT
>-|13|few|TRBV28|TRBJ2-7
CAAAGPRGVEQYF
TGTGCCGCGGCAGGCCCCAGAGGAGTAGAGCAGTACTTC
>-|18|once|TRBV18|TRBJ1-2
CASSPRGSADTANYGYTF
TGTGCCAGCTCACCACGGGGATCCGCGGACACAGCTAACTATGGCTACACCTTC
>TRBD1|16|-|TRBV6-5|TRBJ2-2
CASSYGTGLNTGELFF
TGTGCCAGCAGTTACGGGACAGGGCTTAACACCGGGGAGCTGTTTTTT
>TRBD2|15|-|TRBV19|TRBJ2-7
CASSPQAGVGYEQYF
TGTGCCAGTAGTCCACAAGCGGGAGTCGGCTACGAGCAGTACTTC
>-|15|-|TRBV5-6|TRBJ1-4
CASSLVGRDNEKLFF
TGTGCCAGCAGCTTGGTAGGCAGAGATAATGAAAAACTGTTTTTT
>-|15|once|TRBV5-1|TRBJ1-2
CASSLSAAGPEGYTF
TGCGCCAGCAGCTTGTCGGCGGCAGGTCCAGAAGGCTACACCTTC
>TRBD1|15|-|TRBV14|TRBJ1-4
CASSHLTGGREKLFF
TGTGCCAGCAGCCACCTTACAGGGGGACGAGAAAAACTGTTTTTT
>-|15|-|TRBV7-2|TRBJ2-6
CASSLVRSGANVLTF
TGTGCCAGCAGCTTAGTACGCTCTGGGGCCAACGTCCTGACTTTC
>TRBD2|17|-|TRBV7-9|TRBJ2-5
CASSLRGLVARAGTQYF
TGTGCCAGCAGCTTAAGGGGACTAGTTGCCCGGGCGGGGACCCAGTACTTC
>-|13|-|TRBV9|TRBJ2-7
CASSRTASYEQYF
TGTGCCAGTTCTCGGACAGCCTCCTACGAGCAGTACTTC
>-|14|-|TRBV7-3|TRBJ1-1
CASSLSDSVTEAFF
TGTGCCAGCAGCTTATCCGACAGTGTCACTGAAGCTTTCTTT
>-|16|-|TRBV27|TRBJ2-2
CASSWGRSLNTGELFF
TGTGCCAGCAGCTGGGGACGGAGCCTGAACACCGGGGAGCTGTTTTTT
>-|12|-|TRBV15|TRBJ2-1
CATSRDRYEQFF
TGTGCCACCAGCAGAGATAGGTATGAGCAGTTCTTC
>-|12|-|TRBV11-2|TRBJ2-1
CASSLATGNTFF
TGTGCCAGCAGCTTAGCTACCGGGAACACGTTCTTC
>-|15|-|TRBV20-1|TRBJ2-7
CSASLYREKAYEQYF
TGCAGTGCGAGTCTATACAGGGAGAAAGCCTACGAGCAGTACTTC
>-|14|-|TRBV3-1/TRBV3-2|TRBJ2-7
CASSRSEGPYEQYF
TGTGCCAGCAGCCGCTCTGAGGGGCCCTACGAGCAGTACTTC
>-|14|-|TRBV4-2|TRBJ1-6
CASSQPQDNSPLHF
TGTGCCAGCAGCCAACCGCAGGATAATTCACCCCTCCACTTT
>-|15|-|TRBV19|TRBJ1-5
CASRTSHYSNQPQHF
TGTGCCAGTAGGACATCTCATTATAGCAATCAGCCCCAGCATTTT
>TRBD2|18|-|TRBV7-9|TRBJ2-3
CASSQRDPLRSSTDTQYF
TGTGCCAGCAGCCAGCGGGACCCATTGAGGTCTTCTACAGATACGCAGTATTTT
>-|16|-|TRBV7-2|TRBJ1-1
CASSLARTARRTEAFF
TGTGCCAGCAGCTTAGCGCGTACAGCTAGGCGCACTGAAGCTTTCTTT
>TRBD1|14|-|TRBV19|TRBJ2-7
CASSQGTGDYEQYF
TGTGCCAGTAGCCAAGGGACAGGGGACTACGAGCAGTACTTC